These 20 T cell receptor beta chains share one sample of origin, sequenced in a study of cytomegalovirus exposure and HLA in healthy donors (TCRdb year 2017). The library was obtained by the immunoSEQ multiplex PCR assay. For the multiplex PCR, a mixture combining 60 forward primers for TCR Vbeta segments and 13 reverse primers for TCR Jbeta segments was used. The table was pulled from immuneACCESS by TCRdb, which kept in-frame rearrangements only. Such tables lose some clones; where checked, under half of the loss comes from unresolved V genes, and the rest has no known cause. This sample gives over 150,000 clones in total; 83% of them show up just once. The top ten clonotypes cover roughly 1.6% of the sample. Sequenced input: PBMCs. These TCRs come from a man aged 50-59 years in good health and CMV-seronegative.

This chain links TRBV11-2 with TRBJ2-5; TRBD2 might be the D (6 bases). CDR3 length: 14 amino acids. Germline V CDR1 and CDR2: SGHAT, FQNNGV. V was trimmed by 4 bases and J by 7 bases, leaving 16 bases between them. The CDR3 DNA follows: TGTGCCAGCAGCTCTCCTAGCTTGGGGGGGACCCAGTACTTC. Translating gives CASSSPSLGGTQYF.

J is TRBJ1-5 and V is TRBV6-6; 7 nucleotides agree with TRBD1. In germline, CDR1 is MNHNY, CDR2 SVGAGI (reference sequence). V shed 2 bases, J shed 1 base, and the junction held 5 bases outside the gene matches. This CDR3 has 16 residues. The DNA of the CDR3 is TGTGCCAGCAGTTACCCGCCGGGACAGAGCAATCAGCCCCAGCATTTT. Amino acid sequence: CASSYPPGQSNQPQHF.

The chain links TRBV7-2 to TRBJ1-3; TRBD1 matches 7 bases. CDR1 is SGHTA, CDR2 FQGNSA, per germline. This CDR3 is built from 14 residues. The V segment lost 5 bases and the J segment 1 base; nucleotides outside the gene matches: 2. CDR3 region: CASSVTGSGNTIYF. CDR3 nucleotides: TGTGCCAGCAGCGTGACAGGGTCTGGAAACACCATATATTTT.

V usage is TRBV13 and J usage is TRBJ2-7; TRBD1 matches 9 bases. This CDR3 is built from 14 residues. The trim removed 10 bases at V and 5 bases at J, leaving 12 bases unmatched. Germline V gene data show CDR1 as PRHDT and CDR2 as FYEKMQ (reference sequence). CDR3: CATRLGDRANEQYF. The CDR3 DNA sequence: TGTGCCACCCGACTAGGGGACAGGGCCAACGAGCAGTACTTC.

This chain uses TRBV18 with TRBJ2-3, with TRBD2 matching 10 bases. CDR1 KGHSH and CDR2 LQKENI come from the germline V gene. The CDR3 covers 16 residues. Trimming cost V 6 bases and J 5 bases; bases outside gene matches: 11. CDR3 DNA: TGTGCCAGCTCCCCGCCAGCGGGAGGGCCTGGAGATACGCAGTATTTT. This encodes CASSPPAGGPGDTQYF. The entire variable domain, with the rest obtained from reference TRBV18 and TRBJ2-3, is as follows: NAGVMQNPRHLVRRRGQEARLRCSPMKGHSHVYWYRQLPEEGLKFMVYLQKENIIDESGMPKERFSAEFPKEGPSILRIQQVVRGDSAAYFCASSPPAGGPGDTQYFGPGTRLTVL.

The CDR3 region is CASSSKAGGRTEAFF. CDR3 coding DNA: TGTGCCAGCAGCTCAAAGGCGGGGGGTAGAACTGAAGCTTTCTTT. The chain combines TRBV7-3 with TRBJ1-1, with D perhaps TRBD1 (5 bases). The CDR3 sequence is 15 residues long. Germline assignment: CDR1 SGHTA and CDR2 FQGTGA. The V end was cut by 4 bases, the J end by 5 bases, with 17 bases between.

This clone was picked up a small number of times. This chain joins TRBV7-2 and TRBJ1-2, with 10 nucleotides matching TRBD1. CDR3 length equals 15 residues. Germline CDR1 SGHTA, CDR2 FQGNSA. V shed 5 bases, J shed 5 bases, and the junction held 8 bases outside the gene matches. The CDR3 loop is CASSKGTGVDYGYTF. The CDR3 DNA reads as TGTGCCAGCAGCAAAGGGACAGGGGTAGATTATGGCTACACCTTC.

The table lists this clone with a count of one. In DNA form, the CDR3 reads TGTGCCAGCGGAGGACTAGCGGGAGAATGGCTGTTTTTT. Amino acids: CASGGLAGEWLFF. The chain carries TRBV27 and TRBJ2-2, with 13 bases that match TRBD2. CDR3 length: 13 residues. Per the germline V gene, CDR1 is MNHEY and CDR2 is SMNVEV (reference sequence). V shed 8 bases, J shed 13 bases, and the junction held 7 bases outside the gene matches.

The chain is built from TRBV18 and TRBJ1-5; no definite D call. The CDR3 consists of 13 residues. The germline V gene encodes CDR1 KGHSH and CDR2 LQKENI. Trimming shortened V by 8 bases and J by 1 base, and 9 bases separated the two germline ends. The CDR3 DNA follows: TGTGCCAGCCGCGGAACCAGCAATCAGCCCCAGCATTTT. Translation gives CASRGTSNQPQHF.

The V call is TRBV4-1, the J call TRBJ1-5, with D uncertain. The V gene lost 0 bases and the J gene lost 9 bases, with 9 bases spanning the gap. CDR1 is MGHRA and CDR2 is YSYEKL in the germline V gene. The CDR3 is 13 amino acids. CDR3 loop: CASSQDGTRPQHF. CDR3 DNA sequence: TGCGCCAGCAGCCAAGACGGTACCCGGCCCCAGCATTTT.

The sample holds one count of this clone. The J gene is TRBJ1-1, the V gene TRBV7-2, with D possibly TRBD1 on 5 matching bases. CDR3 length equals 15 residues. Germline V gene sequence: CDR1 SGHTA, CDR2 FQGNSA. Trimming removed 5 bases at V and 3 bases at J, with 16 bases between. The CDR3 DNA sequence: TGTGCCAGCAGCCCCTGGACATCCCAGGACACTGAAGCTTTCTTT. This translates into CASSPWTSQDTEAFF.

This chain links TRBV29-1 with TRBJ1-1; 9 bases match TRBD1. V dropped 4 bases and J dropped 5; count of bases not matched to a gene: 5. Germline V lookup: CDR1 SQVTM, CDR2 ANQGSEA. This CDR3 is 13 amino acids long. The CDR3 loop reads CSVVWDRVTEAFF. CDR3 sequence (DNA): TGCAGCGTTGTTTGGGACAGGGTGACTGAAGCTTTCTTT.

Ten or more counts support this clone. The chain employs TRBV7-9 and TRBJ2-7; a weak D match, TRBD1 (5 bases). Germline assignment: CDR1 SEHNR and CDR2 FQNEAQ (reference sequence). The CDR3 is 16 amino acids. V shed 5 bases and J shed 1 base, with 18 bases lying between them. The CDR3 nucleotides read TGTGCCAGCAGCCTACCACAGGCGAGTCCTTCCTACGAGCAGTACTTC. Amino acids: CASSLPQASPSYEQYF.

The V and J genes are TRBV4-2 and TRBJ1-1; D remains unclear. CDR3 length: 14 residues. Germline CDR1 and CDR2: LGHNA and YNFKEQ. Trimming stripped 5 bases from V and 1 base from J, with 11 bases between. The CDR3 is CASSFGGSNTEAFF. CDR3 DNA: TGTGCCAGCAGCTTCGGCGGATCGAACACTGAAGCTTTCTTT.

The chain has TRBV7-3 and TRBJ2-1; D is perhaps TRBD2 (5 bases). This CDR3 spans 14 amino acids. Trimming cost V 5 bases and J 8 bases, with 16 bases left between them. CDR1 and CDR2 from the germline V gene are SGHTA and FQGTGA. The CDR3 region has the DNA TGTGCCAGCAGCAAAGGGAGCCCCTTGGATGAGCAGTTCTTC. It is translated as CASSKGSPLDEQFF.

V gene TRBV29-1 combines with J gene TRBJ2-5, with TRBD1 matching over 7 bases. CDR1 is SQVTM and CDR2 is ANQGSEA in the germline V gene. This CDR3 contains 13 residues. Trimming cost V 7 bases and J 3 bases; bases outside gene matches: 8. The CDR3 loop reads CSALRDSEETQYF. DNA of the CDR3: TGCAGCGCTCTCCGGGACAGCGAAGAGACCCAGTACTTC.

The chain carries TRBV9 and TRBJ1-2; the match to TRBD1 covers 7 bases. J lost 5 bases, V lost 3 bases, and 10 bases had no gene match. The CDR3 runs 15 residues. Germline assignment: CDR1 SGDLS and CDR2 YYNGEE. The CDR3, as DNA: TGTGCCAGCAGCGAGGGAAACAGGGGACGGTATGGCTACACCTTC. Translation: CASSEGNRGRYGYTF. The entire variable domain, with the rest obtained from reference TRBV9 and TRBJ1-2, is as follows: DSGVTQTPKHLITATGQRVTLRCSPRSGDLSVYWYQQSLDQGLQFLIQYYNGEERAKGNILERFSAQQFPDLHSELNLSSLELGDSALYFCASSEGNRGRYGYTFGSGTRLTVV.

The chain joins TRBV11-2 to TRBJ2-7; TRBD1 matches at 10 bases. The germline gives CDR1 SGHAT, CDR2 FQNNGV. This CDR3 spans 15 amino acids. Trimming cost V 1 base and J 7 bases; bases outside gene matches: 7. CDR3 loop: CASSLAGTGAREQYF. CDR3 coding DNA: TGTGCCAGCAGCTTAGCCGGGACAGGGGCTCGAGAGCAGTACTTC.

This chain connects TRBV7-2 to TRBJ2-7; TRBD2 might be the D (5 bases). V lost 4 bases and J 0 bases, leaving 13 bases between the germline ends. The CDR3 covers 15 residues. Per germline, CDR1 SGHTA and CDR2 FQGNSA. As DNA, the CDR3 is TGTGCCAGCAGCTCAGCAGAGGGTAGCTCCTACGAGCAGTACTTC. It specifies CASSSAEGSSYEQYF.

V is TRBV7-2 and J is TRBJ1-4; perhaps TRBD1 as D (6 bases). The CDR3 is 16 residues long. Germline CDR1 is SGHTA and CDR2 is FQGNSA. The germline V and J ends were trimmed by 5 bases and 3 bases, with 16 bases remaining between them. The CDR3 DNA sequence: TGTGCCAGCAGCCTTAACAGGGAGCGAGCTAATGAAAAACTGTTTTTT. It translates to CASSLNRERANEKLFF.